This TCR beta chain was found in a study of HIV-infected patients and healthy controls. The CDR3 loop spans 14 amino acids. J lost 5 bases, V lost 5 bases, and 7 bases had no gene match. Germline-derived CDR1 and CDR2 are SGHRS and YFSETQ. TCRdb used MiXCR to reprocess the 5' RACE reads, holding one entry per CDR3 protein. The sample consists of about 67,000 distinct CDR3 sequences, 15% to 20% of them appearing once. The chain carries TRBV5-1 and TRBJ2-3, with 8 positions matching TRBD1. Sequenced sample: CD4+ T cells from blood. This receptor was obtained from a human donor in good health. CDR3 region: CASRAGGTRDTQYF. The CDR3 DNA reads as TGCGCCAGCAGGGCAGGGGGCACAAGAGATACGCAGTATTTT. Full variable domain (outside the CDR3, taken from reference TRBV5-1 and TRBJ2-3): KAGVTQTPRYLIKTRGQQVTLSCSPISGHRSVSWYQQTPGQGLQFLFEYFSETQRNKGNFPGRFSGRQFSNSRSEMNVSTLELGDSALYLCASRAGGTRDTQYFGPGTRLTVL.